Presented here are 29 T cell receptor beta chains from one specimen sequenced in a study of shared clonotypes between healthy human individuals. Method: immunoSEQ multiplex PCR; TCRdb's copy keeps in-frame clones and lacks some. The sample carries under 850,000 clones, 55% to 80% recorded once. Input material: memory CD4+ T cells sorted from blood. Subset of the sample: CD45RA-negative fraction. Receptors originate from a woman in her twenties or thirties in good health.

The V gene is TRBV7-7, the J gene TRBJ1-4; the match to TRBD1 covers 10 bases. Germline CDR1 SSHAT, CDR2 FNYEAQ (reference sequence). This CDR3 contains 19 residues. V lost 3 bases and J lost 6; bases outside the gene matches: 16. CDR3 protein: CASSFPGQGLNFVYEKLFF. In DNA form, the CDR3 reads TGTGCCAGCAGCTTCCCGGGACAGGGGTTAAATTTTGTATATGAAAAACTGTTTTTT.

The CDR3 nucleotides read TGTGCCAGCAGCTCCACTCGGGAGGAGTTCTTC. Protein: CASSSTREEFF. The chain is built from TRBV7-2 and TRBJ2-1; 7 bases line up with TRBD2. Germline V lookup: CDR1 SGHTA, CDR2 FQGNSA. The CDR3 length is 11 residues. Trimming removed 4 bases from V and 14 bases from J; junction bases left unmatched: 5.

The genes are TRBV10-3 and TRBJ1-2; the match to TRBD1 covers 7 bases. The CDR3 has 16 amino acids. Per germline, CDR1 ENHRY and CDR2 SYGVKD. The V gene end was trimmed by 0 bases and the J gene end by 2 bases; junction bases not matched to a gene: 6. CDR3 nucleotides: TGTGCCATCAGTGAGTCAGGGGGACAGCTCAACTATGGCTACACCTTC. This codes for CAISESGGQLNYGYTF.

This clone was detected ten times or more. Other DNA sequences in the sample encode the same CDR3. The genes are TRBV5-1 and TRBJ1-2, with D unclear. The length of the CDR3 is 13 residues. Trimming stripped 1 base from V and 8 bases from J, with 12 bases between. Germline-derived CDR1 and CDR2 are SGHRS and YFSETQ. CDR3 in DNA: TGCGCCAGCAGCTTGTTTAGTGGGGAGGGCTACACCTTC. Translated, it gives CASSLFSGEGYTF.

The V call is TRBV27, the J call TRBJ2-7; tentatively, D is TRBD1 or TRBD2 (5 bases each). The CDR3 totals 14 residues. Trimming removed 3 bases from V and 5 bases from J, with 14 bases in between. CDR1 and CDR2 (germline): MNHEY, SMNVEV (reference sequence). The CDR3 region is CASSFRDGTHEQYF. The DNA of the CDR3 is TGTGCCAGCAGTTTCCGGGACGGGACCCACGAGCAGTACTTC.

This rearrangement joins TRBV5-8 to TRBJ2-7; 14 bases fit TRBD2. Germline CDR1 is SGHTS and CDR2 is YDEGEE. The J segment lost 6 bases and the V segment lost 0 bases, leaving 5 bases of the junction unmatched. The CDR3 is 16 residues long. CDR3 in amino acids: CASSLGGLAGALEQYF. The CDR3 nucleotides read TGTGCCAGCAGCTTGGGGGGACTAGCGGGAGCACTCGAGCAGTACTTC.

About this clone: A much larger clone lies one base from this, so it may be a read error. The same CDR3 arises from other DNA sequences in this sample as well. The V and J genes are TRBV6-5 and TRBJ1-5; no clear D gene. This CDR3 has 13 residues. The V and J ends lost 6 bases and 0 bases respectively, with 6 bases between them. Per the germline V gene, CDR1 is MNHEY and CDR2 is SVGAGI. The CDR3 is CASRQDSNQPQHF. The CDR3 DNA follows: TGTGCCAGCAGACAAGATAGCAATCAGCCCCAGCATTTT.

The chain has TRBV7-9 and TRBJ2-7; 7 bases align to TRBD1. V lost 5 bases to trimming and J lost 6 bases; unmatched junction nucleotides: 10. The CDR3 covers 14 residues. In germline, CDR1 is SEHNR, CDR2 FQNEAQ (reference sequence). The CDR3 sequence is CASSLTGMGSEQYF. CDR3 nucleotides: TGTGCCAGCAGCCTGACAGGGATGGGGTCCGAGCAGTACTTC.

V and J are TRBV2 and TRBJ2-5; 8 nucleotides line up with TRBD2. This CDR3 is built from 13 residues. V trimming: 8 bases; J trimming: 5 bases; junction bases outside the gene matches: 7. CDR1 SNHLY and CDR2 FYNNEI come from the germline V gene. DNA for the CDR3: TGTGCCAGCGGCCGAGCGGGAGTTGAGACCCAGTACTTC. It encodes CASGRAGVETQYF.

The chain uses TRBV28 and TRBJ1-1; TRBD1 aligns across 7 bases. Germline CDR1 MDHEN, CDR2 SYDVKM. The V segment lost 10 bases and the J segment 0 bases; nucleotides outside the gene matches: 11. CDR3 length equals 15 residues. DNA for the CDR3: TGTGCCATCTTAACCGGGACAGCCATGAACACTGAAGCTTTCTTT. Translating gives CAILTGTAMNTEAFF.

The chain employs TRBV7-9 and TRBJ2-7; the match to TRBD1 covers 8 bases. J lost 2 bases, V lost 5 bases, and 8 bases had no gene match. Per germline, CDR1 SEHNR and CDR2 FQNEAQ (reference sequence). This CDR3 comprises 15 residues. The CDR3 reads CASSPRTGSTYEQYF. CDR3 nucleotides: TGTGCCAGCAGCCCCCGGACAGGGAGTACCTACGAGCAGTACTTC.

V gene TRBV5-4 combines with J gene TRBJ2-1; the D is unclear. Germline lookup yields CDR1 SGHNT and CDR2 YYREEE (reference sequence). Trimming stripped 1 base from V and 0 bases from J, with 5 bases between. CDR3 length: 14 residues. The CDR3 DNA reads TGTGCCAGCAGCTTGCCGAGCTCCTACAATGAGCAGTTCTTC. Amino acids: CASSLPSSYNEQFF. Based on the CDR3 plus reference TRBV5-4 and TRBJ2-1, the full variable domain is ETGVTQSPTHLIKTRGQQVTLRCSSQSGHNTVSWYQQALGQGPQFIFQYYREEENGRGNFPPRFSGLQFPNYSSELNVNALELDDSALYLCASSLPSSYNEQFFGPGTRLTVL.

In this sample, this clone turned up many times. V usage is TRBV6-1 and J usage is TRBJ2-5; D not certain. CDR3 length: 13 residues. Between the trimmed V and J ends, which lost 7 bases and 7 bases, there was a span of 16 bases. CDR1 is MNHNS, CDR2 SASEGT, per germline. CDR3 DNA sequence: TGTGCCAGCAACCACATCGTAGACGGGACCCAGTACTTC. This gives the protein CASNHIVDGTQYF.

CDR3 loop: CASSYSGLQETQYF. The CDR3 nucleotides read TGCGCCAGCAGCTACTCGGGACTCCAAGAGACCCAGTACTTC. The chain employs TRBV5-1 and TRBJ2-5; TRBD2 might be the D (6 bases). V was cut by 3 bases and J by 1 base, with 10 bases left in between. From germline, CDR1 is SGHRS and CDR2 YFSETQ. The CDR3 spans 14 residues.

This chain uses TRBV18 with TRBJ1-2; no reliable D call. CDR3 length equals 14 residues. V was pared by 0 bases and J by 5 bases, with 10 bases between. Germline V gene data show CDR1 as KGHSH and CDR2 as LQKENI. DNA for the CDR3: TGTGCCAGCTCACCACCCCAGATACAGTATGGCTACACCTTC. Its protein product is CASSPPQIQYGYTF.

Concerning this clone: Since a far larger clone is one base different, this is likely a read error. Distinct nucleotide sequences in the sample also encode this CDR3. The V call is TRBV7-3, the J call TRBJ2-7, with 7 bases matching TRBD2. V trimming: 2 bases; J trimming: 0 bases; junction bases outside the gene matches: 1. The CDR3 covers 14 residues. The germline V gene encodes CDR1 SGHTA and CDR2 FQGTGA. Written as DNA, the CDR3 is TGTGCCAGCAGCTTACAGCGGGACTCCTACGAGCAGTACTTC. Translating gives CASSLQRDSYEQYF.

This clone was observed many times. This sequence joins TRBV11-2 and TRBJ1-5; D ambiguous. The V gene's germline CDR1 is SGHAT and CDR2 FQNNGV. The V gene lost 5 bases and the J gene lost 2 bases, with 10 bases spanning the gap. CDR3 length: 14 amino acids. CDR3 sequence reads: CASSPGGGNQPQHF. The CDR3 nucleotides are TGTGCCAGCAGCCCGGGCGGGGGCAATCAGCCCCAGCATTTT.

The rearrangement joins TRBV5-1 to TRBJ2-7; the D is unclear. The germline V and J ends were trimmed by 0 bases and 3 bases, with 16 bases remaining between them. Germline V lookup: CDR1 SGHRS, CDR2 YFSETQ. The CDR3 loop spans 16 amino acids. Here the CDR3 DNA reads TGCGCCAGCAGCTTGGGGCTTCCTGGCCTAGTCTACGAGCAGTACTTC. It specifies CASSLGLPGLVYEQYF. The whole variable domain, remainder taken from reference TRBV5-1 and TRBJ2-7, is KAGVTQTPRYLIKTRGQQVTLSCSPISGHRSVSWYQQTPGQGLQFLFEYFSETQRNKGNFPGRFSGRQFSNSRSEMNVSTLELGDSALYLCASSLGLPGLVYEQYFGPGTRLTVT.

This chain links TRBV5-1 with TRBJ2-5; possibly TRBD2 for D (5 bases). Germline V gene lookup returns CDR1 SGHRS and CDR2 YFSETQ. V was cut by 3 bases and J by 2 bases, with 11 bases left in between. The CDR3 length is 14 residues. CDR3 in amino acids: CASSSRSGQETQYF. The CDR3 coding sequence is TGCGCCAGCAGCTCGCGAAGCGGTCAAGAGACCCAGTACTTC. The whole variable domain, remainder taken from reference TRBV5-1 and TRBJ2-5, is KAGVTQTPRYLIKTRGQQVTLSCSPISGHRSVSWYQQTPGQGLQFLFEYFSETQRNKGNFPGRFSGRQFSNSRSEMNVSTLELGDSALYLCASSSRSGQETQYFGPGTRLLVL.

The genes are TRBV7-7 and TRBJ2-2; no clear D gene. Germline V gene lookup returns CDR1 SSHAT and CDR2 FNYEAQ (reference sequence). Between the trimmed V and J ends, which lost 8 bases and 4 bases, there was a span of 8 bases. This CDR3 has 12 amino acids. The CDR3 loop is CASSKATGELFF. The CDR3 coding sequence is TGTGCCAGCTCGAAAGCCACCGGGGAGCTGTTTTTT.

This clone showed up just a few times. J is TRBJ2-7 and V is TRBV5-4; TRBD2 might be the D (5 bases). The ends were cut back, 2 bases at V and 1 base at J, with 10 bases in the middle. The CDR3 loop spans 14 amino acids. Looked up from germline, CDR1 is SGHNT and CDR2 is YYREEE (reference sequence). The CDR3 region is CASSFALASYEQYF. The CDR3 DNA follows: TGTGCCAGCAGCTTTGCCCTAGCTTCCTACGAGCAGTACTTC.

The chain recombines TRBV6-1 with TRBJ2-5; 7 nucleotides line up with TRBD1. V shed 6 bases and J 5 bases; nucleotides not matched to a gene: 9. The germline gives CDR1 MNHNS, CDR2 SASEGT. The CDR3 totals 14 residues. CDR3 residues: CASRRLQGMETQYF. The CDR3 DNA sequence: TGTGCCAGCAGGAGGTTACAGGGGATGGAGACCCAGTACTTC.

The CDR3 coding sequence is TGTGCCAGCAGCTTACCGGCTGACACTGAAGCTTTCTTT. It translates to CASSLPADTEAFF. V usage is TRBV11-2 and J usage is TRBJ1-1; D is undetermined. CDR3 length: 13 residues. Germline V lookup: CDR1 SGHAT, CDR2 FQNNGV. Trimming cost V 2 bases and J 3 bases, with 7 bases left between them.

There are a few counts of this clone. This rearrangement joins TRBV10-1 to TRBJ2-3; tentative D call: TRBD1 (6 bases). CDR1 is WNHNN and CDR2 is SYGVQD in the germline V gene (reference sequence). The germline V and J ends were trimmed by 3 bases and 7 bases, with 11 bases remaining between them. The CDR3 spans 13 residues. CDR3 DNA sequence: TGCGCCAGCAGTGAACTACAGGGCTATACGCAGTATTTT. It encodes CASSELQGYTQYF.

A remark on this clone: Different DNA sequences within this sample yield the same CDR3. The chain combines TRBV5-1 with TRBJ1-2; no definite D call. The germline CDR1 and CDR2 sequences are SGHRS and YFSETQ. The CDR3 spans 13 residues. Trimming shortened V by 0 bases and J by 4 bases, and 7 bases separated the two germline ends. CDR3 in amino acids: CASSLGGSYGYTF. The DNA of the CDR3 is TGCGCCAGCAGCTTGGGAGGTAGCTATGGCTACACCTTC.

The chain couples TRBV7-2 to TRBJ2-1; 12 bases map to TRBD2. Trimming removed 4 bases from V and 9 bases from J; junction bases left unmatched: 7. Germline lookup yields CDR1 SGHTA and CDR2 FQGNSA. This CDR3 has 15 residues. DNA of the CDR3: TGTGCCAGCAGCTCCCTGTCACTAGCGGGAGGTGAGCAGTTCTTC. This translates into CASSSLSLAGGEQFF.

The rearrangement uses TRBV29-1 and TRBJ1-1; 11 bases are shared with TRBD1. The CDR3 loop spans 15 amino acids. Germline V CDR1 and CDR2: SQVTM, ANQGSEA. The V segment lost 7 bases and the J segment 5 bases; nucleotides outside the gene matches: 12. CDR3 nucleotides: TGCAGCGGTAGGAAACCGGGACAGGGGGGTACTGAAGCTTTCTTT. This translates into CSGRKPGQGGTEAFF.

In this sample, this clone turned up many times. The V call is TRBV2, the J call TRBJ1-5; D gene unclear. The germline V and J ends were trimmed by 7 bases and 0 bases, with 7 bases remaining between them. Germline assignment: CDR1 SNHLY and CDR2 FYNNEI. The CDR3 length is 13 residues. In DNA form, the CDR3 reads TGTGCCAGCACCCTTACTAGCAATCAGCCCCAGCATTTT. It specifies CASTLTSNQPQHF.

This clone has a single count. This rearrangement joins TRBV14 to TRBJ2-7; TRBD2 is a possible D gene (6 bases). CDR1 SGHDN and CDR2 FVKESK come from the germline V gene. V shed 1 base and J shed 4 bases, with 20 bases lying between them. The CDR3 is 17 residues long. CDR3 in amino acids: CASSQARDGRGAYEQYF. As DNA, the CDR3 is TGTGCCAGCAGCCAAGCTCGGGACGGGAGAGGGGCTTACGAGCAGTACTTC.